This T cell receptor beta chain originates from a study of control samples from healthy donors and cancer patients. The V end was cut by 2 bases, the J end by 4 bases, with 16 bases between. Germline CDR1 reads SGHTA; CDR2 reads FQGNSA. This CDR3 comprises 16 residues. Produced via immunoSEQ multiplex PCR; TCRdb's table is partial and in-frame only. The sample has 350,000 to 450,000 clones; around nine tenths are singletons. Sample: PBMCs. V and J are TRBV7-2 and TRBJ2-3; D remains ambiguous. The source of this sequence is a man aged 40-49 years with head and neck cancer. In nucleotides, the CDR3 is TGTGCCAGCAGCTTAAAGAGAACCGCACATTCAGATACGCAGTATTTT. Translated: CASSLKRTAHSDTQYF.